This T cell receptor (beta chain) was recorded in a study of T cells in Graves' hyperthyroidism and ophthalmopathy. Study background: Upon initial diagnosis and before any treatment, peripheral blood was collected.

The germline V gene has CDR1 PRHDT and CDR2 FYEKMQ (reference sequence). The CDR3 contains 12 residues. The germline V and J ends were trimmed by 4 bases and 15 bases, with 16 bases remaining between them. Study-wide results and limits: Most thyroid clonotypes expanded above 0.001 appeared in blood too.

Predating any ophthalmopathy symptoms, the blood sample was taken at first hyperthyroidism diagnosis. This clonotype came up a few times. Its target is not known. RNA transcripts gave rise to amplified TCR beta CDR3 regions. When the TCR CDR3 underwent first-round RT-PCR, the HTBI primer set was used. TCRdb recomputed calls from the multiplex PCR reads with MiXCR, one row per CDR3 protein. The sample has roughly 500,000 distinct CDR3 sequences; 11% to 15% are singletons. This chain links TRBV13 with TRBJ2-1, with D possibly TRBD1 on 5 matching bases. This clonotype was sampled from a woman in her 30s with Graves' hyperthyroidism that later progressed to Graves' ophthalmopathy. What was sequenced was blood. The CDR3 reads CASSSTPGLTFF. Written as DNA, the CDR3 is TGTGCCAGCAGCTCTACTCCAGGGTTGACGTTCTTC.